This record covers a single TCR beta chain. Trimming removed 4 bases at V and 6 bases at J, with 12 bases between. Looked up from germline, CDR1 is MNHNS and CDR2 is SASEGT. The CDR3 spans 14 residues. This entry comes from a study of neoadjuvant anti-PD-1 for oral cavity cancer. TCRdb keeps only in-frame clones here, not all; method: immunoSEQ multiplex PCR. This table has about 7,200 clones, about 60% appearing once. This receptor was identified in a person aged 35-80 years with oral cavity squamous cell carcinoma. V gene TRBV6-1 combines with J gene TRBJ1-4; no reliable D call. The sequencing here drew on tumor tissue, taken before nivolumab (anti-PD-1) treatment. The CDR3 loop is CASSVAGFDEKLFF. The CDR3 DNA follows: TGTGCCAGCAGTGTCGCGGGTTTTGATGAAAAACTGTTTTTT.